The table lists the clone carrying this T cell receptor beta chain with many counts. This sample was included in a study of T cells in Graves' hyperthyroidism and ophthalmopathy. Study background: Once the initial diagnosis was made, peripheral blood was obtained before any treatment.

It was considered stable Graves' hyperthyroidism when ophthalmopathy did not progress within 18 months. V was clipped by 2 bases and J by 9 bases, with 14 bases between them. Germline loops: CDR1 SNHLY, CDR2 FYNNEI. This CDR3 comprises 14 residues. RNA transcripts gave rise to amplified TCR beta CDR3 regions. First-round RT-PCR of the TCR CDR3 relied on the HTBI primer set. In TCRdb, the multiplex PCR reads were re-called with MiXCR into one record per CDR3 protein. The data contain more than 300,000 distinct CDR3 sequences, about 14% of them singletons. Specimen: blood. This TCR derives from a woman younger than 45 with Graves' hyperthyroidism. This rearrangement joins TRBV2 to TRBJ2-1; a possible D gene is TRBD2 (5 bases). The CDR3 region has the DNA TGTGCCAGCAGTGAAAGCCTAGTCCGGGGTGAGCAGTTCTTC. It is translated as CASSESLVRGEQFF.